The clone carrying this TCR beta chain appeared a single time. Its target is not known. This sample is part of a study of PD-1 blockade in mismatch repair-deficient tumors. Study at large: Patients had approximately 12 mismatch repair-deficient cancer types and were previously treated and progressing.

Germline CDR1 is SGHTA and CDR2 is FQGNSA. The CDR3 sequence is 12 residues long. V lost 6 bases and J lost 8, with 11 bases in between. Study-level results: Tumor-resident clones, often undetectable pretreatment in blood, expanded then contracted after pembrolizumab.

Every patient had mismatch repair deficiency by PCR or immunohistochemistry. The TCR-sequenced patients were a few responders to pembrolizumab. Some clones are missing from TCRdb's copy, which holds only in-frame ones; the method was immunoSEQ multiplex PCR. The repertoire holds some 120,000 clones, with about 88% as singletons. The sample consisted of peripheral blood, taken 44 weeks after starting pembrolizumab. The chain has TRBV7-2 and TRBJ2-1; D might be TRBD2 (6 bases). This TCR derives from an adult with mismatch repair-deficient cancer. CDR3 protein: CASRQEGYEQFF. The DNA of the CDR3 is TGTGCCAGCAGGCAGGAGGGGTATGAGCAGTTCTTC.